This T cell receptor (beta chain) was profiled in a study of CD8 T cells in Susac syndrome. The study's findings and limits: By the study's own acknowledgment, its TCR sequencing and HLA analysis included relatively few individuals.

The study sequenced TCR beta in blood CD8+ and CD4+ T cells. Negative isolation was applied to CD8+ and CD4+ T cells, and FACS enrichment was applied to TEMRA cells. RNA was extracted with the RNeasy kit, and a quantity of roughly 0.5 to 1 ug was reverse transcribed using random hexamers. By means of immunoSEQ multiplex PCR, TCR beta CDR3 spanning 54 Vbeta and 13 Jbeta underwent amplification. A single record per CDR3 protein comes from TCRdb applying MiXCR to the immunoSEQ multiplex PCR reads. The sample lists about 300,000 distinct CDR3 sequences, about 91% occurring once. The CDR3 loop spans 12 amino acids. About this clonotype itself: Its antigen is still unknown.

The J gene is TRBJ2-1, the V gene TRBV21-1. TRBV21-1 is termed a pseudogene. The sample consisted of CD4+ T cells from PBMCs. This clonotype was sampled from a human donor with multiple sclerosis. The chain's CDR3 is CASSKALFWQFF. The CDR3 DNA reads TGTGCCAGCAGCAAGGCCCTCTTCTGGCAGTTCTTC.